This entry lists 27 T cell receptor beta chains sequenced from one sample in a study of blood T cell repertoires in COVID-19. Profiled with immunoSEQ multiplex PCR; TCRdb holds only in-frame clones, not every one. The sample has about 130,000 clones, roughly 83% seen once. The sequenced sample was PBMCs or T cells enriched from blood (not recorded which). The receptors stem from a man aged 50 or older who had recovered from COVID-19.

The CDR3 DNA sequence: TGTGCCAGCAGTGACGGACAGGATAGCAATCAGCCCCAGCATTTT. Translated, it gives CASSDGQDSNQPQHF. The chain combines TRBV2 with TRBJ1-5; 7 bases match TRBD1. The CDR3 spans 15 residues. V trimming: 3 bases; J trimming: 0 bases; junction bases outside the gene matches: 2. Germline CDR1 SNHLY, CDR2 FYNNEI.

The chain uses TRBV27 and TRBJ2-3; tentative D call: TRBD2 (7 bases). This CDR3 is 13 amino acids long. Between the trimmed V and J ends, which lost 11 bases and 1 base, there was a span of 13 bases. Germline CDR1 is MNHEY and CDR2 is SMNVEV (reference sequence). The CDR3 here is CACGGAGTDTQYF. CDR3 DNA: TGTGCCTGTGGGGGGGCTGGCACAGATACGCAGTATTTT.

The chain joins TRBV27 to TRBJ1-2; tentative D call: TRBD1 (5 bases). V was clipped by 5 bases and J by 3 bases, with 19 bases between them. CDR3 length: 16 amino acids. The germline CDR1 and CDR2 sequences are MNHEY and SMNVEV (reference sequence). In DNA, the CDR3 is TGTGCCAGCAGTCCGCGCAGGGTATCGGGAGACTATGGCTACACCTTC. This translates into CASSPRRVSGDYGYTF.

CDR3 DNA sequence: TGTGCCAGCAGCCAAGTCCCCCGTTTCGGGAGAGCGAACGAGCAGTACTTC. Its translation is CASSQVPRFGRANEQYF. V and J are TRBV14 and TRBJ2-7, with TRBD2 as a possible D gene (6 bases). Germline V gene sequence: CDR1 SGHDN, CDR2 FVKESK. This CDR3 is 17 amino acids long. V lost 1 base to trimming and J lost 5 bases, with 21 bases between them.

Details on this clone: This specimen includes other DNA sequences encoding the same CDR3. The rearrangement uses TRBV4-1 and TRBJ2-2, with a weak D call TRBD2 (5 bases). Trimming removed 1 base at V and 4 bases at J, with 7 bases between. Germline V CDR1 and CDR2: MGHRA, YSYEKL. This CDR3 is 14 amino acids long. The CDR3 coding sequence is TGCGCCAGCAGCCAAGGCCGGGGCACCGGGGAGCTGTTTTTT. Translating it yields CASSQGRGTGELFF.

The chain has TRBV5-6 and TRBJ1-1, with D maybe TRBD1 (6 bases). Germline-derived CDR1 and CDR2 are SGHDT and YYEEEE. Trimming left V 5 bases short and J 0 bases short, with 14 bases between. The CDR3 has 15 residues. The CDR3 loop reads CASRVRGLMNTEAFF. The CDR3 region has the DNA TGTGCCAGCAGGGTCAGGGGTCTCATGAACACTGAAGCTTTCTTT.

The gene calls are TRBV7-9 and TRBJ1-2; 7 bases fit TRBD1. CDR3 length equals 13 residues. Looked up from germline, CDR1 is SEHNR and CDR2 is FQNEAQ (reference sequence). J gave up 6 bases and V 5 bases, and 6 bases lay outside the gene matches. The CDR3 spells CASSRGQPHGYTF. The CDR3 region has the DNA TGTGCCAGCAGCCGGGGACAGCCACATGGCTACACCTTC.

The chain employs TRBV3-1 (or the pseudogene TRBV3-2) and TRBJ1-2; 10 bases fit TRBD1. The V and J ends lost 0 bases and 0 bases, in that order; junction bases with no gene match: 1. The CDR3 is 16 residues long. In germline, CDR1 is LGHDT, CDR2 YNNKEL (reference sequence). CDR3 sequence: CASSQEGQGANYGYTF. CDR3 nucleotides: TGTGCCAGCAGCCAAGAAGGACAGGGGGCTAACTATGGCTACACCTTC.

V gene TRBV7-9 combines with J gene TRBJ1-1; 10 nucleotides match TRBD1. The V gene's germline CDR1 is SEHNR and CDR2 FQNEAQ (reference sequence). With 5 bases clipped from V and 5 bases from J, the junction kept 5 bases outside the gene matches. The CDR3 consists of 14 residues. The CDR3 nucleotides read TGTGCCAGCAGCCCGACAGGGGGCGGGACTGAAGCTTTCTTT. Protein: CASSPTGGGTEAFF.

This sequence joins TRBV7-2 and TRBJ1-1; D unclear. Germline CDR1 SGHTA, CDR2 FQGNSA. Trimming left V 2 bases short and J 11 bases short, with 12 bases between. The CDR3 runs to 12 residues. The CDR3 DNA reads TGTGCCAGCAGCTTAATTGAGGGATATGCTTTCTTT. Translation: CASSLIEGYAFF.

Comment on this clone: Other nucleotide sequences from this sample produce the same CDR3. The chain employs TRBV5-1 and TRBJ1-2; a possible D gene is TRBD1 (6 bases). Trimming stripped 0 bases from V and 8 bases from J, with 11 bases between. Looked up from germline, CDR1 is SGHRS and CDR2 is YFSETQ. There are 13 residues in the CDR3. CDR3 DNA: TGCGCCAGCAGCTTGGACAGGGAGTACGGCTACACCTTC. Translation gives CASSLDREYGYTF. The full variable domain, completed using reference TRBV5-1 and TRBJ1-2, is KAGVTQTPRYLIKTRGQQVTLSCSPISGHRSVSWYQQTPGQGLQFLFEYFSETQRNKGNFPGRFSGRQFSNSRSEMNVSTLELGDSALYLCASSLDREYGYTFGSGTRLTVV.

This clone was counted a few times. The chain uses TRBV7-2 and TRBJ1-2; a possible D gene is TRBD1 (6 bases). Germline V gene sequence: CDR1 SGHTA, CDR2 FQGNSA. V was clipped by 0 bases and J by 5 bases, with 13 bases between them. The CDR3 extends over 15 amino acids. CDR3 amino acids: CASSLALGALYGYTF. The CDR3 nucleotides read TGTGCCAGCAGCTTAGCTTTGGGGGCGTTATATGGCTACACCTTC. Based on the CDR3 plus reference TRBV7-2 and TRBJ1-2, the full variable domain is GAGVSQSPSNKVTEKGKDVELRCDPISGHTALYWYRQSLGQGLEFLIYFQGNSAPDKSGLPSDRFSAERTGGSVSTLTIQRTQQEDSAVYLCASSLALGALYGYTFGSGTRLTVV.

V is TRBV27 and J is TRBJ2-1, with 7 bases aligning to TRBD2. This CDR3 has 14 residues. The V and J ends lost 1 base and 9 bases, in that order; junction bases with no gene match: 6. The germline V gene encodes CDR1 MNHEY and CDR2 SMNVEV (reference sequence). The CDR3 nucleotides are TGTGCCAGCAGTTTATTCTTGGCTAGCGGTGAGCAGTTCTTC. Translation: CASSLFLASGEQFF.

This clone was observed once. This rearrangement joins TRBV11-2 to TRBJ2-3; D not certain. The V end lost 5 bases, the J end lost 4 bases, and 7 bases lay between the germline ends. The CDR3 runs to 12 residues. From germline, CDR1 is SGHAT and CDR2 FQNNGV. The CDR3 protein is CASSPGADTQYF. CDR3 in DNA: TGTGCCAGCAGCCCAGGTGCAGATACGCAGTATTTT. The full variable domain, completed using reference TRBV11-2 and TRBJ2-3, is EAGVAQSPRYKIIEKRQSVAFWCNPISGHATLYWYQQILGQGPKLLIQFQNNGVVDDSQLPKDRFSAERLKGVDSTLKIQPAKLEDSAVYLCASSPGADTQYFGPGTRLTVL.

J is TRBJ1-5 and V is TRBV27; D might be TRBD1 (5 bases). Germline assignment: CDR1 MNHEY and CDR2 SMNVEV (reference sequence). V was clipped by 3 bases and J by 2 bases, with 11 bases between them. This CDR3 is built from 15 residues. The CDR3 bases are TGTGCCAGCAGTTTTGGGCAGGGTGGCAATCAGCCCCAGCATTTT. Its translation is CASSFGQGGNQPQHF.

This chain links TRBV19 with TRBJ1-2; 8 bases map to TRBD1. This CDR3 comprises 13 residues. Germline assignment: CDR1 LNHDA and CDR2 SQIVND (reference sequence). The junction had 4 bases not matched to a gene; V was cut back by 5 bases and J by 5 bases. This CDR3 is CASSFGQGYGYTF. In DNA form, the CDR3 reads TGTGCCAGTAGTTTTGGACAGGGATATGGCTACACCTTC. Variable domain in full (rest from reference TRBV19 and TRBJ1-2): DGGITQSPKYLFRKEGQNVTLSCEQNLNHDAMYWYRQDPGQGLRLIYYSQIVNDFQKGDIAEGYSVSREKKESFPLTVTSAQKNPTAFYLCASSFGQGYGYTFGSGTRLTVV.

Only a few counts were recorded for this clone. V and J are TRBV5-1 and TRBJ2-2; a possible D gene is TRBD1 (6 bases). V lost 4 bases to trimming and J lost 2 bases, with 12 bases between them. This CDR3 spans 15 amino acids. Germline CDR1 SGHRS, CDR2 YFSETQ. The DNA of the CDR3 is TGCGCCAGCAGCGTGGGGACATACAACACCGGGGAGCTGTTTTTT. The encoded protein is CASSVGTYNTGELFF. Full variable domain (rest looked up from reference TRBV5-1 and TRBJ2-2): KAGVTQTPRYLIKTRGQQVTLSCSPISGHRSVSWYQQTPGQGLQFLFEYFSETQRNKGNFPGRFSGRQFSNSRSEMNVSTLELGDSALYLCASSVGTYNTGELFFGEGSRLTVL.

The CDR3 spells CASSQSDGAYEQYF. CDR3 DNA: TGTGCCAGCAGCCAATCAGACGGAGCCTACGAGCAGTACTTC. J is TRBJ2-7 and V is TRBV5-4; D not certain. In germline, CDR1 is SGHNT, CDR2 YYREEE (reference sequence). This CDR3 has 14 residues. Trimming shortened V by 4 bases and J by 2 bases, and 13 bases separated the two germline ends.

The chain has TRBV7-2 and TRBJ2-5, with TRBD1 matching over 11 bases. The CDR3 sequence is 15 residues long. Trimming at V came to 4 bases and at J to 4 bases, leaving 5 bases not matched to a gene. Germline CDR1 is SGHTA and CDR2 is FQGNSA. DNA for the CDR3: TGTGCCAGCAGCTCACGGACAGGGGGCCGAGAGACCCAGTACTTC. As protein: CASSSRTGGRETQYF.

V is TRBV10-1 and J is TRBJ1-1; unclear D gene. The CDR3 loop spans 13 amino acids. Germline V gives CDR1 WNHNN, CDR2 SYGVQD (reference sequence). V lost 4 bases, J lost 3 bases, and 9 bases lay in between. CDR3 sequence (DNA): TGCGCCAGCAGTGCTTTCCGGGACACTGAAGCTTTCTTT. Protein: CASSAFRDTEAFF.

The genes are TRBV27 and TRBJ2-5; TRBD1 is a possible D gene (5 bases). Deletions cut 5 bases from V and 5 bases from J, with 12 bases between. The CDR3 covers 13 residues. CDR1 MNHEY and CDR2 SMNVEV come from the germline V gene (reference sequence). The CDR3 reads CASSGWAGETQYF. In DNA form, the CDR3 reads TGTGCCAGCAGTGGGTGGGCAGGGGAGACCCAGTACTTC.

CDR3: CASRPFLGSYNEQFF. The CDR3 nucleotides read TGCGCCAGCAGGCCTTTTCTAGGCTCCTACAATGAGCAGTTCTTC. The chain combines TRBV4-3 with TRBJ2-1, with unresolved D. The V end lost 6 bases, the J end lost 0 bases, and 12 bases lay between the germline ends. The length of the CDR3 is 15 residues. Germline CDR1 LGHNA, CDR2 YSLEER.

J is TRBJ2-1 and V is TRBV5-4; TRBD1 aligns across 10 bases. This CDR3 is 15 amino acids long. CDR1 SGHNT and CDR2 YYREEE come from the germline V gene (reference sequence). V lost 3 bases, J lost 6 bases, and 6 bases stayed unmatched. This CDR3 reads CASSSQTGGFNEQFF. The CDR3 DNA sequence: TGTGCCAGCAGCTCACAGACAGGGGGCTTCAATGAGCAGTTCTTC. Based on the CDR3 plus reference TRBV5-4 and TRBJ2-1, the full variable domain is ETGVTQSPTHLIKTRGQQVTLRCSSQSGHNTVSWYQQALGQGPQFIFQYYREEENGRGNFPPRFSGLQFPNYSSELNVNALELDDSALYLCASSSQTGGFNEQFFGPGTRLTVL.

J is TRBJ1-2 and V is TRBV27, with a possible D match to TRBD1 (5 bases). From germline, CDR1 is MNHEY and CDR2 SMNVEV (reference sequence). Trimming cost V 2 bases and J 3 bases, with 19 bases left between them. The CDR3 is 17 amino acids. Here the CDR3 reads CASSLRRRGEGHYGYTF. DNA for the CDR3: TGTGCCAGCAGTTTAAGGCGCCGCGGGGAGGGACACTATGGCTACACCTTC.

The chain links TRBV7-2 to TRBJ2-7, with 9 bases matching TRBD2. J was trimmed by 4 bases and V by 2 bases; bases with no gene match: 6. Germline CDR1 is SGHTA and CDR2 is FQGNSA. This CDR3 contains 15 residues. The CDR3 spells CASSLMQAGGYEQYF. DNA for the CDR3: TGTGCCAGCAGCTTAATGCAAGCGGGGGGATACGAGCAGTACTTC.

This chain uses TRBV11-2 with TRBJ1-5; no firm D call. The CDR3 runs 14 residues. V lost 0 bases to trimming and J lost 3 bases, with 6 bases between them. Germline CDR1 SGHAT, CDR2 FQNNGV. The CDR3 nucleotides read TGTGCCAGCAGCTTAGAGCGCTCCAATCAGCCCCAGCATTTT. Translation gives CASSLERSNQPQHF.

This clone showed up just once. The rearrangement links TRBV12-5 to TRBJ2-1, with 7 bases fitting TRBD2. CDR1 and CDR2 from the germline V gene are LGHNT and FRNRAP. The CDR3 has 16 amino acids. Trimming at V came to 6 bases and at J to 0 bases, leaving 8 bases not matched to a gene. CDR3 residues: CASGGTSAPSYNEQFF. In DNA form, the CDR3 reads TGTGCTAGTGGGGGAACTAGCGCACCCTCCTACAATGAGCAGTTCTTC.